This T cell receptor (beta chain) emerged from a study of cytomegalovirus exposure and HLA in healthy donors. PCR involved 60 Vbeta and 13 Jbeta primers. The table came from immunoSEQ multiplex PCR; TCRdb's copy has only in-frame clones and leaves some out. The sample records more than 100,000 clones, nearly 65% being singletons. Specimen: PBMCs. The receptor's source is a middle-aged man in good health and CMV-seropositive.

The CDR3 is CASSLDSFSSYNEQFF. As DNA, the CDR3 is TGTGCCAGCAGCTTGGACAGCTTTAGCTCCTACAATGAGCAGTTCTTC. The rearrangement joins TRBV7-3 to TRBJ2-1; D may be TRBD1 (6 bases). The V gene's germline CDR1 is SGHTA and CDR2 FQGTGA. Trimming removed 3 bases from V and 0 bases from J, with 12 bases in between. The CDR3 totals 16 residues.